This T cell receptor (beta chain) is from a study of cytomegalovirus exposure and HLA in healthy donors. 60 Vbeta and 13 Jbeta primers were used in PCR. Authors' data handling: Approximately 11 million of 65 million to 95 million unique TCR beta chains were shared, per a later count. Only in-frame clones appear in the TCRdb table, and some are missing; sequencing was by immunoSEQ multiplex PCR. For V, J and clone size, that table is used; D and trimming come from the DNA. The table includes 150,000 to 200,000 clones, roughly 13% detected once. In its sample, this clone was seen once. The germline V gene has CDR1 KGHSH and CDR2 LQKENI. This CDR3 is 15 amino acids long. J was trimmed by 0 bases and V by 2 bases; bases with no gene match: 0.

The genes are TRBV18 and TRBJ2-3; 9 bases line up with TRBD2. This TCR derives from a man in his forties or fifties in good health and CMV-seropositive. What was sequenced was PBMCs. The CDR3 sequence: CASSPSGGSTDTQYF. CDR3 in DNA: TGTGCCAGCTCACCAAGCGGGGGGAGCACAGATACGCAGTATTTT.